The entry below gives a single T cell receptor (beta chain) sequence along with its context. Its antigen is unknown. This record comes from a study of T cell responses to AZD1222 COVID-19 vaccine. Study conclusions and caveats: AZD1222 recipients seropositive at baseline numbered only 6 or 7. The reported proportion of spike-specific TCRs targeting unmutated variant regions was nearly half.

Assay: immunoSEQ multiplex PCR; the TCRdb copy retains only in-frame clones and omits some. The data show around 100,000 clones, more than 75% seen once. The material sequenced was peripheral blood, taken on day 0 of AZD1222 vaccination. The sequence derives from an adult in good health.

DNA of the CDR3: TGCGCCAGCAGCAGAGGGACAGGGGAAAATGAAAAACTGTTTTTT. This sequence encodes CASSRGTGENEKLFF. The chain uses TRBV5-1 and TRBJ1-4, with 10 bases that match TRBD1. Germline CDR1 reads SGHRS; CDR2 reads YFSETQ. The V gene end was trimmed by 4 bases and the J gene end by 5 bases; junction bases not matched to a gene: 5. The CDR3 has 15 amino acids.